A selection of T cell receptor beta chains follows, all from one sample in a study of T cell responses to AZD1222 COVID-19 vaccine. Repertoires were generated with immunoSEQ multiplex PCR, while TCRdb's copy carries only in-frame clones and drops some. The sample has some 100,000 clones, around 90% seen once; the top ten hold 13%. The specimen was peripheral blood, collected on day 0 of MenACWY control vaccination. The source is an adult in good health. Each CDR3 is given with its conserved first and last residue. Each record gives: V gene, J gene, D gene, CDR3 DNA, CDR3 protein. D genes are given only for firm matches.

TRBV29-1	TRBJ2-7	TRBD2	TGCAGCGCTAAGACGATAGCGGGGAGCTCCTACGAGCAGTACTTC	CSAKTIAGSSYEQYF
TRBV10-3	TRBJ2-3	TRBD2	TGTGCCATCCGGGGGGGGGCCCACACAGATACGCAGTATTTT	CAIRGGAHTDTQYF
TRBV12-3/TRBV12-4	TRBJ1-1	TRBD1	TGTGCCTGTCAGGGGGTATTGAACACTGAAGCTTTCTTT	CACQGVLNTEAFF
TRBV11-2	TRBJ1-6	TRBD1	TGTGCCAGCAGCTTCGCAGGGGGCAATTCACCCCTCCACTTT	CASSFAGGNSPLHF
TRBV7-9	TRBJ1-3	.	TGTGCCAGCAGCAGAGTCAGACAGGATGTTATCTCTGGAAACACCATATATTTT	CASSRVRQDVISGNTIYF
TRBV12-3/TRBV12-4	TRBJ1-1	.	TGTGCCAGCAGCCGGACGGTTGGGACTGAAGCTTTCTTT	CASSRTVGTEAFF
TRBV9	TRBJ2-1	TRBD2	TGTGCCAGCAGCGTCCTAGCGGGAGTCAATGAGCAGTTCTTC	CASSVLAGVNEQFF
TRBV28	TRBJ1-1	.	TGTGCCAGCGGTGAGACAGTTTTAAACACTGAAGCTTTCTTT	CASGETVLNTEAFF
TRBV28	TRBJ2-7	.	TGTGCCAGCAGTGACCCCCAGGATTCGTACGAGCAGTACTTC	CASSDPQDSYEQYF
TRBV6-5	TRBJ1-1	.	TGTGCCAGCACAGGGCCCGGACCCCTACATGGAGCTTTCTTT	CASTGPGPLHGAFF
TRBV7-2	TRBJ1-5	TRBD1	TGTGCCAGCAGCACAGGACAGGGGAGGGGCAATCAGCCCCAGCATTTT	CASSTGQGRGNQPQHF
TRBV3-1/TRBV3-2	TRBJ1-6	.	TGTGCCAGCAGCCAGCAGGGCTTCAATTCACCCCTCCACTTT	CASSQQGFNSPLHF
TRBV29-1	TRBJ1-2	TRBD1	TGCAGCGTGTTACCAGGGGGATCTAACTATGGCTACACCTTC	CSVLPGGSNYGYTF
TRBV28	TRBJ2-1	TRBD2	TGTGCCAGCAGTTTAAAGGGCCCGGGACTAGCGGGAGGGTCCCCCCCCTACAATGAGCAGTTCTTC	CASSLKGPGLAGGSPPYNEQFF
TRBV6-2/TRBV6-3	TRBJ2-2	.	TGTGCCAGCAGTTACTGGGGGCGGAGCGGGGAGCTGTTTTTT	CASSYWGRSGELFF
TRBV7-2	TRBJ1-1	.	TGTGCCAGCAGCGCAGGGCTTTTGAACACTGAAGCTTTCTTT	CASSAGLLNTEAFF
TRBV6-5	TRBJ1-3	.	TGTGCCAGCACCTTAGGGGGGCTCTCTGGAAACACCATATATTTT	CASTLGGLSGNTIYF
TRBV9	TRBJ1-5	TRBD1	TGTGCCAGCAGCGTAGAGGGACAGGGTGGCCAGCCCCAGCATTTT	CASSVEGQGGQPQHF
TRBV27	TRBJ2-7	TRBD2	TGTGCCAGCAGTTTAAGGGGTAGCGGGAGTGGGTACGAGCAGTACTTC	CASSLRGSGSGYEQYF
TRBV29-1	TRBJ2-2	.	TGCAGCGTTGTGGGGGGCTGGACCGGGGAGCTGTTTTTT	CSVVGGWTGELFF
TRBV24-1	TRBJ1-4	.	TGTGCCACCAGTGAGAACACCGGGGGAAAACTGTTTTTT	CATSENTGGKLFF
TRBV7-6	TRBJ1-3	TRBD1	TGTGCCAGCAGCCGCCAAACAGGGGCTGGAAACACCATATATTTT	CASSRQTGAGNTIYF
TRBV7-2	TRBJ1-4	TRBD1	TGTGCCAGCAGCCCACGACAGGGTGCTAATGAAAAACTGTTTTTT	CASSPRQGANEKLFF
TRBV2	TRBJ1-2	.	TGTGCCAGCAGTTACAGTTTAGGGACACTCCAGTATGGCTACACCTTC	CASSYSLGTLQYGYTF
TRBV3-1/TRBV3-2	TRBJ2-5	TRBD1	TGTGCCAGCAGCCGGGACAGTGGTGGGCAAGAGACCCAGTACTTC	CASSRDSGGQETQYF
TRBV7-8	TRBJ1-1	.	TGTGCCAGCAGCCCTTTGGGGGTCGGCACTGAAGCTTTCTTT	CASSPLGVGTEAFF
TRBV18	TRBJ1-2	TRBD1	TGTGCCAGCTCACCCGGACAGGGAGGGGTCTACACCTTC	CASSPGQGGVYTF
TRBV7-9	TRBJ2-5	TRBD2	TGTGCCAGCAGCTTACTAGGACTAGCGGGAGGCCAAGAGACCCAGTACTTC	CASSLLGLAGGQETQYF
TRBV7-8	TRBJ1-2	.	TGTGCCAGCAGCGGCTCGCACAGGGACGGCTATGGCTACACCTTC	CASSGSHRDGYGYTF
TRBV27	TRBJ1-4	.	TGTGCCAGCAGTCCGCGGACTGGGGAAAAACTGTTTTTT	CASSPRTGEKLFF
TRBV27	TRBJ2-1	TRBD1	TGTGCCAGCAGTCTAGACAGGGGGCGCAGGAATGAGCAGTTCTTC	CASSLDRGRRNEQFF
TRBV5-1	TRBJ2-3	TRBD2	TGCGCCAGCAGCCTGGGGGGACTAGCAACAGATACGCAGTATTTT	CASSLGGLATDTQYF
TRBV9	TRBJ1-2	.	TGTGCCAGCAGCCCTATAACCCTCGTACAGGCGGGCTACACCTTC	CASSPITLVQAGYTF
TRBV7-9	TRBJ1-2	.	TGTGCCAGCAGCTCCTTCCCGTTGGGCTATGGCTACACCTTC	CASSSFPLGYGYTF